The T cell receptor (beta chain) under discussion was sequenced for a study of cytomegalovirus exposure and HLA in healthy donors. At the level of the study: Samples from HLA-typed donors yielded around 79 million unique TCRs in an early data release.

In regard to this clone: Its antigen remains unknown.

The study's findings and limits: There were under 200 TCR beta chains listed as cytomegalovirus-associated. TCR sequences were mostly rare, though some public TCRs occurred in many donors. Across all donors, roughly uniform sequencing depth was an assumption of the presence/absence analyses.

The CDR3 is 18 residues long. Trimming at V came to 2 bases and at J to 5 bases, leaving 16 bases not matched to a gene. The germline V gene has CDR1 WNHNN and CDR2 SYGVQD (reference sequence). Use of 60 Vbeta and 13 Jbeta primers characterized the PCR. Only in-frame clones appear in the TCRdb table, and some are missing; sequencing was by immunoSEQ multiplex PCR. This sample has approximately 150,000 clones, with approximately 82% found just once. The chain links TRBV10-1 to TRBJ2-7, with 9 bases matching TRBD2. Sequenced sample: PBMCs. The clonotype was recovered from a man in his late teens or twenties in good health and CMV-seropositive. DNA for the CDR3: TGCGCCAGCAGTGAGCGAAGAATAGCGGGAGTAGGTTGGAACGAGCAGTACTTC. Translation: CASSERRIAGVGWNEQYF.